This entry features one T cell receptor (beta chain) sequence. The antigen is unknown. Alongside a J-beta primer mix, a sample-barcoded 5' primer served in a second PCR lasting about 7 to 12 cycles. TCRdb reprocessed the 5' RACE reads via MiXCR and lists one record per CDR3 protein. The sample yields some 1,800,000 distinct CDR3 sequences, about two fifths seen once. The sample is drawn from a study of blood T cells in healthy people across ages. The study's findings and limits: Conclusively comparing naive with antigen-experienced cells was impossible with unsorted PBMCs.

The sequenced material came from blood. This receptor was obtained from a human donor in good health.

The CDR3: CASSLVGSTGELFF. The CDR3 region has the DNA TGTGCCAGCAGCTTAGTAGGGAGCACCGGGGAGCTGTTTTTT. This chain uses TRBV7-3 with TRBJ2-2; a weak D match, TRBD2 (5 bases). Between the trimmed V and J ends, which lost 2 bases and 4 bases, there was a span of 8 bases. Germline CDR1 is SGHTA and CDR2 is FQGTGA. The CDR3 loop spans 14 amino acids.